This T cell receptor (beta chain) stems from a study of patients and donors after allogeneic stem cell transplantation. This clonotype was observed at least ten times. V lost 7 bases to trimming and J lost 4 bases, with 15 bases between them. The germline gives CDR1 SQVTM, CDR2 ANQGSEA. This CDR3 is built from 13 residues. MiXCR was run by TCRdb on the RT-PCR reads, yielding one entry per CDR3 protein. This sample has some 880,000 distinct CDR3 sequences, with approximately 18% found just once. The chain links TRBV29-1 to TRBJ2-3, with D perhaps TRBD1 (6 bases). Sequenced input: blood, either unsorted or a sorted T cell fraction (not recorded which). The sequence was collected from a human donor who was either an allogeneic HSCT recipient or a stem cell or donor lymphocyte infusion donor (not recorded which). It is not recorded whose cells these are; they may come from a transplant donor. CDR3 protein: CSAEQGPADTQYF. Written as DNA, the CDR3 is TGCAGCGCAGAACAGGGCCCCGCAGATACGCAGTATTTT.